A single sample gave rise to the 28 T cell receptor beta chains below, sequenced in a study of T-cell reconstitution after alpha-beta-depleted transplantation in children (dated by TCRdb to 2016 to 2017). The library came from PCR. TCRdb lists the instrument as Illumina HiSeq 2500. To normalize quantification of the TCRbeta repertoire, the TCR libraries were built with molecular barcoding that relied on unique molecular identifiers. TCRdb reprocessing: public reads trimmed at Q25 with fastp, clones called with MiXCR, in-frame beta chains kept. Under each unique CDR3 protein, matching rows form one entry showing the most common genes and DNA. The sample table records about 250,000 distinct CDR3 sequences; about 24% of these occur just once. The top ten hold around 4.8% of the sample. The sample's treatment or condition, from its label and the paper: allogeneic hematopoietic cell transplantation with graft depleted of TCRalphabeta T cells and CD19 B cells.

Sequenced here: PBMCs, mostly from graft donor cells, sampled 360 days after TCRalphabeta/CD19-depleted stem cell transplant. The receptor set was obtained from a female patient aged 2-10 years who had a stem cell transplant for congenital amegakaryocytic thrombocytopenia, so the T cells may come from the graft donor.

V gene TRBV3-1 combines with J gene TRBJ2-2, with D perhaps TRBD2 (5 bases). Germline CDR1 LGHDT, CDR2 YNNKEL (reference sequence). The germline V and J ends were trimmed by 1 base and 6 bases, with 9 bases remaining between them. The CDR3 spans 14 residues. DNA for the CDR3: TGTGCCAGCAGCCAAGTAAGCGGTCCCGGGGAGCTGTTTTTT. Its translation: CASSQVSGPGELFF.

This clonotype was recorded many times. This chain joins TRBV10-3 and TRBJ2-7; tentatively, D is TRBD1 (5 bases). Germline CDR1 is ENHRY and CDR2 is SYGVKD. V was pared by 5 bases and J by 0 bases, with 11 bases between. This CDR3 has 14 amino acids. The CDR3 here is CAISPDRLSYEQYF. The CDR3 nucleotides read TGTGCCATCAGTCCCGACAGACTCTCCTACGAGCAGTACTTC.

This sequence joins TRBV20-1 and TRBJ2-3; TRBD2 might be the D (6 bases). The CDR3 extends over 17 amino acids. CDR1 is DFQATT and CDR2 is SNEGSKA in the germline V gene (reference sequence). The V gene lost 0 bases and the J gene lost 0 bases, with 16 bases spanning the gap. The CDR3 here is CSARDAELAISTDTQYF. CDR3 DNA sequence: TGCAGTGCTAGAGATGCGGAGCTAGCGATAAGCACAGATACGCAGTATTTT.

The table lists this clonotype with a few counts. This chain joins TRBV10-3 and TRBJ2-5, with TRBD1 as a possible D gene (6 bases). The CDR3 is made up of 14 amino acids. Germline V gives CDR1 ENHRY, CDR2 SYGVKD. Trimming took 4 bases from V and 2 from J, leaving 11 bases between them. The CDR3 protein is CAISGQAGQETQYF. The CDR3, as DNA: TGTGCCATCAGTGGACAGGCGGGTCAAGAGACCCAGTACTTC.

The chain links TRBV6-5 to TRBJ2-7; D is undetermined. The germline CDR1 and CDR2 sequences are MNHEY and SVGAGI. The CDR3 is 16 amino acids. Between the trimmed V and J ends, which lost 2 bases and 2 bases, there was a span of 16 bases. CDR3 region: CASSYELGQAPYEQYF. In DNA, the CDR3 is TGTGCCAGCAGTTACGAACTTGGGCAGGCCCCCTACGAGCAGTACTTC.

The chain couples TRBV7-6 to TRBJ2-2, with a tentative D call TRBD1 (6 bases). The V gene lost 1 base and the J gene lost 4 bases, with 16 bases spanning the gap. The CDR3 has 17 residues. Per the germline V gene, CDR1 is SGHVS and CDR2 is FNYEAQ. CDR3 DNA: TGTGCCAGCAGCTTAGACACAGGGCTCTATTCCACCGGGGAGCTGTTTTTT. As protein: CASSLDTGLYSTGELFF.

V gene TRBV11-2 combines with J gene TRBJ2-3; 10 bases fit TRBD2. The CDR3 runs 16 residues. J was trimmed by 4 bases and V by 6 bases; bases with no gene match: 10. In germline, CDR1 is SGHAT, CDR2 FQNNGV. The CDR3: CASRTVAGGRADTQYF. Written as DNA, the CDR3 is TGTGCCAGCAGGACCGTAGCGGGGGGAAGGGCAGATACGCAGTATTTT.

This chain joins TRBV28 and TRBJ2-2; D is perhaps TRBD1 (6 bases). Germline CDR1 MDHEN, CDR2 SYDVKM. Deletions cut 4 bases from V and 5 bases from J, with 17 bases between. The CDR3 totals 16 residues. This CDR3 is CASSSLIGRGTGELFF. The CDR3 coding sequence is TGTGCCAGCAGTTCTTTAATTGGCAGGGGTACCGGGGAGCTGTTTTTT. Filled out from reference TRBV28 and TRBJ2-2, the complete variable domain reads DVKVTQSSRYLVKRTGEKVFLECVQDMDHENMFWYRQDPGLGLRLIYFSYDVKMKEKGDIPEGYSVSREKKERFSLILESASTNQTSMYLCASSSLIGRGTGELFFGEGSRLTVL.

This clonotype turned up a few times. The chain uses TRBV7-9 and TRBJ1-2; 10 bases agree with TRBD1. The germline V gene encodes CDR1 SEHNR and CDR2 FQNEAQ (reference sequence). The CDR3 totals 16 residues. V was pared by 3 bases and J by 5 bases, with 9 bases of the junction left unmatched. CDR3 loop: CASSFPVDRGLYGYTF. The CDR3 nucleotides read TGTGCCAGCAGCTTTCCGGTCGACAGGGGGCTATATGGCTACACCTTC. The full variable domain, completed using reference TRBV7-9 and TRBJ1-2, is DTGVSQNPRHKITKRGQNVTFRCDPISEHNRLYWYRQTLGQGPEFLTYFQNEAQLEKSRLLSDRFSAERPKGSFSTLEIQRTEQGDSAMYLCASSFPVDRGLYGYTFGSGTRLTVV.

This clonotype was observed a handful of times. The chain joins TRBV3-1 to TRBJ1-2; D unclear. Trimming took off 3 bases at V and 8 bases at J, with 13 bases between the two ends. In germline, CDR1 is LGHDT, CDR2 YNNKEL (reference sequence). CDR3 length: 13 amino acids. CDR3 sequence reads: CASSQWRSGGYTF. DNA of the CDR3: TGTGCCAGCAGCCAGTGGCGGAGCGGGGGCTACACCTTC.

As regards this clonotype: An end of the junction does not agree with germline; a read error may underlie this. The V call is TRBV3-1, the J call TRBJ1-5, with a tentative D call TRBD1 (6 bases). CDR3 size: 19 residues. Germline V lookup: CDR1 LGHDT, CDR2 YNNKEL (reference sequence). The CDR3 bases are TGTACCAGCAGTTTAGGGAGGTGGCAGGGGAGATATAGCAATCAGCCCCAGCATTTT. Its protein is CTSSLGRWQGRYSNQPQHF.

This clonotype was counted only a few times. J is TRBJ2-4 and V is TRBV28, with 8 bases that match TRBD2. CDR1 and CDR2 (germline): MDHEN, SYDVKM. The CDR3 sequence is 14 residues long. The V and J ends lost 11 bases and 0 bases, in that order; junction bases with no gene match: 6. The CDR3 bases are TGTGCCGCCTCTAGCGGGCTAGCCAAAAACATTCAGTACTTC. Translation gives CAASSGLAKNIQYF.

The genes are TRBV4-1 and TRBJ2-2; perhaps TRBD2 as D (6 bases). Germline V gene lookup returns CDR1 MGHRA and CDR2 YSYEKL. Trimming took 6 bases from V and 2 from J, leaving 16 bases between them. The CDR3 totals 16 residues. The CDR3 bases are TGCGCCAGCAGGCTCGATGTCGGGGGAAACACCGGGGAGCTGTTTTTT. Translating it yields CASRLDVGGNTGELFF.

Regarding this clonotype: A read error may produce the germline difference seen at one junction end. The rearrangement joins TRBV5-1 to TRBJ1-1; D uncertain. The CDR3 spans 17 residues. Germline loops: CDR1 SGHRS, CDR2 YFSETQ. The CDR3 bases are TGCGCCAGCAGCAGACGATCAGCCCATTCGGGGAACACTGAATCTTTCTTT. It codes for CASSRRSAHSGNTESFF.

This clonotype was counted a few times. The V and J genes are TRBV4-1 and TRBJ2-3; perhaps TRBD1 as D (5 bases). Germline CDR1 and CDR2: MGHRA and YSYEKL. The CDR3 is 15 amino acids. The V end lost 2 bases, the J end lost 1 base, and 10 bases lay between the germline ends. The CDR3 region has the DNA TGCGCCAGCAGCCAACAGGGTTTTGGCACAGATACGCAGTATTTT. This sequence encodes CASSQQGFGTDTQYF.

This clonotype showed up many times. The rearrangement uses TRBV2 and TRBJ1-3, with TRBD1 matching 7 bases. The CDR3 sequence is 15 residues long. The V gene's germline CDR1 is SNHLY and CDR2 FYNNEI. V gave up 3 bases and J gave up 0 bases; unmatched junction bases: 2. In DNA form, the CDR3 reads TGTGCCAGCAGTGAGTGGGACAGCTCTGGAAACACCATATATTTT. It translates to CASSEWDSSGNTIYF.

This clonotype occurred many times. The chain joins TRBV11-2 to TRBJ1-5; a weak D match, TRBD1 (6 bases). The CDR3 is made up of 15 amino acids. V lost 0 bases and J 1 base, leaving 7 bases between the germline ends. Germline loops: CDR1 SGHAT, CDR2 FQNNGV. The CDR3 region is CASSLDRGSNQPQHF. The CDR3, as DNA: TGTGCCAGCAGCTTAGACAGGGGCAGCAATCAGCCCCAGCATTTT.

This chain connects TRBV6-1 to TRBJ1-2, with D unclear. Trimming took 1 base from V and 1 from J, leaving 22 bases between them. Germline values: CDR1 MNHNS, CDR2 SASEGT. This CDR3 contains 19 residues. The CDR3 here is CASSEEGRLAGIFNYGYTF. In DNA, the CDR3 is TGTGCCAGCAGTGAAGAAGGTCGGTTGGCGGGCATCTTTAACTATGGCTACACCTTC.

In this sample, this clonotype turned up once. A read error is likely, as this CDR3 ends without the conserved phenylalanine or tryptophan. The rearrangement links TRBV10-3 to TRBJ1-4, with TRBD1 matching over 8 bases. Germline V CDR1 and CDR2: ENHRY, SYGVKD. V shed 4 bases and J 7 bases; nucleotides not matched to a gene: 8. The CDR3 runs 15 residues. The CDR3 DNA is TGTGCCATCAGTGTCGCAGGGGGCGACGGTGAAAAACTGTTTTAT. This sequence encodes CAISVAGGDGEKLFY.

The gene calls are TRBV5-1 and TRBJ1-2, with D possibly matching TRBD1 (6 bases). The CDR3 is made up of 13 amino acids. CDR1 and CDR2 (germline): SGHRS, YFSETQ. The V end was cut by 4 bases, the J end by 3 bases, with 10 bases between. CDR3 bases: TGCGCCAGCAGCCAGGGACACGACTATGGCTACACCTTC. Amino acids: CASSQGHDYGYTF. The full variable domain, in which reference TRBV5-1 and TRBJ1-2 provide the parts outside the CDR3, is KAGVTQTPRYLIKTRGQQVTLSCSPISGHRSVSWYQQTPGQGLQFLFEYFSETQRNKGNFPGRFSGRQFSNSRSEMNVSTLELGDSALYLCASSQGHDYGYTFGSGTRLTVV.

This clonotype was seen a handful of times. The chain employs TRBV28 and TRBJ2-7; D assignment may be TRBD1 or TRBD2 (6 bases each). The germline V gene has CDR1 MDHEN and CDR2 SYDVKM. The length of the CDR3 is 14 residues. V was trimmed by 3 bases and J by 4 bases, leaving 13 bases between them. DNA for the CDR3: TGTGCCAGCAGTTTCGGCGGGACAAGGTACGAGCAGTACTTC. It yields the protein CASSFGGTRYEQYF.

This clonotype showed up just a few times. This chain joins TRBV12-3 or TRBV12-4 and TRBJ2-4; 8 nucleotides match TRBD1. V trimming: 6 bases; J trimming: 0 bases; junction bases outside the gene matches: 1. The CDR3 has 14 residues. The CDR3 loop is CASRDRVAKNIQYF. The CDR3 DNA is TGTGCCAGCAGGGACAGGGTAGCCAAAAACATTCAGTACTTC.

The V gene is TRBV20-1, the J gene TRBJ2-7, with 7 positions matching TRBD1. The CDR3 contains 12 residues. With 5 bases clipped from V and 4 bases from J, the junction kept 5 bases outside the gene matches. Looked up from germline, CDR1 is DFQATT and CDR2 is SNEGSKA (reference sequence). The CDR3 nucleotides read TGCAGTGCTGGACAGGTGGTGTACGAGCAGTACTTC. This sequence encodes CSAGQVVYEQYF.

This clonotype appeared a single time. V gene TRBV11-2 combines with J gene TRBJ2-7, with 12 bases matching TRBD2. V lost 4 bases to trimming and J lost 2 bases; unmatched junction nucleotides: 3. The CDR3 spans 15 residues. The germline gives CDR1 SGHAT, CDR2 FQNNGV. CDR3 in amino acids: CASSSLAGGTYEQYF. CDR3 DNA sequence: TGTGCCAGCAGCTCACTAGCGGGGGGCACCTACGAGCAGTACTTC.

The genes are TRBV20-1 and TRBJ2-5; 9 bases align to TRBD2. Germline assignment: CDR1 DFQATT and CDR2 SNEGSKA (reference sequence). The CDR3 is 16 residues long. The DNA of the CDR3 is TGCAGCGCCACCTTGCTAGCGGGACCCCTATGGGAGACCCAGTACTTC. The encoded protein is CSATLLAGPLWETQYF.

V usage is TRBV20-1 and J usage is TRBJ1-4; TRBD1 aligns across 7 bases. The CDR3 runs 15 residues. V trimming: 0 bases; J trimming: 10 bases; junction bases outside the gene matches: 11. Germline V gene data show CDR1 as DFQATT and CDR2 as SNEGSKA (reference sequence). The CDR3 DNA is TGCAGTGCTAGAGATCAAGACAGGGTAGGAGGAAAACTGTTTTTT. Its protein product is CSARDQDRVGGKLFF.

The CDR3 protein is CASSPTLDDEQFF. CDR3 sequence (DNA): TGTGCCAGCAGCCCTACTTTAGATGATGAGCAGTTCTTC. The chain has TRBV7-9 and TRBJ2-1; no clear D gene. The CDR3 loop spans 13 amino acids. Germline CDR1 and CDR2: SEHNR and FQNEAQ (reference sequence). V was trimmed by 5 bases and J by 8 bases, leaving 13 bases between them.

The chain combines TRBV7-9 with TRBJ1-6; the match to TRBD1 covers 9 bases. V lost 6 bases, J lost 10 bases, and 4 bases stayed unmatched. Germline V gene lookup returns CDR1 SEHNR and CDR2 FQNEAQ (reference sequence). The CDR3 covers 13 residues. CDR3 amino acids: CASSRQGGSPLHF. CDR3 DNA: TGTGCCAGCAGTCGACAGGGGGGATCACCCCTCCACTTT.